The 28 T cell receptor beta chains below were found in one sample sequenced in a study of T cell repertoires in cytomegalovirus infection. Using its own MiXCR run on the reads, TCRdb lists one record per CDR3 protein. The data show 86,000 or so distinct CDR3 sequences, about 24% seen once. No antigen has been identified for these receptors. The material was CD8+ T cells from cultured PBMCs, obtained from culture after CMV antigen stimulation. The receptors originated from a human donor in good health (CMV status not recorded). Some clones in this sample may be carry-over from other donors' samples.

This clonotype appeared a single time. A much larger clone differs from this one at a single base, so this may be a read error. The rearrangement joins TRBV7-2 to TRBJ1-4; D possibly corresponds to TRBD1 (6 bases). Germline CDR1 and CDR2: SGHTA and FQGNSA. The CDR3 consists of 16 residues. V dropped 5 bases and J dropped 8 bases, with 21 bases sitting between them. The chain's CDR3 is CASSTIGTRTGEKLFF. For the CDR3, the DNA is TGTGCCAGCAGCACAATCGGGACAAGGACTGGGGAAAAACTGTTTTTT.

This rearrangement joins TRBV30 to TRBJ2-7; perhaps TRBD1 as D (5 bases). CDR1 is GTSNPN, CDR2 SVGIG, per germline (reference sequence). CDR3 size: 12 residues. Deletions cut 3 bases from V and 2 bases from J, with 8 bases between. The CDR3 reads CAWRSGTYEQYF. CDR3 DNA: TGTGCCTGGAGATCAGGGACCTACGAGCAGTACTTC. The full variable domain, its missing parts supplied by reference TRBV30 and TRBJ2-7, is SQTIHQWPATLVQPVGSPLSLECTVEGTSNPNLYWYRQAAGRGLQLLFYSVGIGQISSEVPQNLSASRPQDRQFILSSKKLLLSDSGFYLCAWRSGTYEQYFGPGTRLTVT.

The chain couples TRBV29-1 to TRBJ2-1; possibly TRBD1 or TRBD2 for D (5 bases each). Trimming removed 6 bases from V and 4 bases from J, with 16 bases in between. The CDR3 has 14 amino acids. Germline lookup yields CDR1 SQVTM and CDR2 ANQGSEA. The CDR3 DNA sequence: TGCAGCGTCTACGCCGGGACCTCATACAATGAGCAGTTCTTC. Translating gives CSVYAGTSYNEQFF.

The chain joins TRBV5-5 to TRBJ1-6, with 9 bases aligning to TRBD1. J lost 0 bases, V lost 5 bases, and 6 bases had no gene match. The V gene's germline CDR1 is SGHKS and CDR2 YYEKEE (reference sequence). There are 17 residues in the CDR3. The CDR3 nucleotides read TGTGCCAGCAGACAGGGGGCCCCTAGCTCCTATAATTCACCCCTCCACTTT. The encoded protein is CASRQGAPSSYNSPLHF.

The sample holds a few counts of this clonotype. The rearrangement uses TRBV12-3 or TRBV12-4 and TRBJ2-2, with 8 positions matching TRBD2. V shed 8 bases, J shed 6 bases, and the junction held 11 bases outside the gene matches. This CDR3 contains 15 residues. The CDR3 protein is CASHDTGGLAGELFF. DNA for the CDR3: TGTGCCAGCCACGACACGGGGGGGCTTGCCGGGGAGCTGTTTTTT.

The chain combines TRBV13 with TRBJ1-6, with D unclear. The germline V gene encodes CDR1 PRHDT and CDR2 FYEKMQ (reference sequence). The CDR3 covers 13 residues. Trimming took 1 base from V and 8 from J, leaving 6 bases between them. The CDR3 nucleotides are TGTGCCAGCAGCTTAGATGGATATTCACCCCTCCACTTT. It encodes CASSLDGYSPLHF.

About this clonotype itself: This may arise from a read error, as a much more abundant clone is one base away. Since no conserved phenylalanine or tryptophan closes the CDR3, a read error is the likely cause. The chain joins TRBV5-6 to TRBJ1-5; 8 bases are a match to TRBD1. V dropped 0 bases and J dropped 2; count of bases not matched to a gene: 13. The CDR3 has 19 residues. In germline, CDR1 is SGHDT, CDR2 YYEEEE. CDR3 DNA: TGTGCCAGCAGCTTGGCTTCAGGGGGCGCGGGATTTGGCAATCAGCCCCAGCATCTT. It yields the protein CASSLASGGAGFGNQPQHL.

This sequence joins TRBV6-2 or TRBV6-3 and TRBJ2-4, with D perhaps TRBD1 or TRBD2 (5 bases each). The ends were cut back, 6 bases at V and 6 bases at J, with 12 bases in the middle. The CDR3 covers 13 residues. Germline CDR1 is MNHEY and CDR2 is SVGEGT. The CDR3 DNA reads as TGTGCCAGCAGCCGGGACCCGGGAAACATTCAGTACTTC. Protein: CASSRDPGNIQYF.

The rearrangement uses TRBV12-5 and TRBJ2-5, with D perhaps being TRBD1 or TRBD2 (6 bases each). This CDR3 is 17 amino acids long. V was clipped by 9 bases and J by 5 bases, with 28 bases between them. Per germline, CDR1 LGHNT and CDR2 FRNRAP. The CDR3 sequence is CASAGGGQGFGKETQYF. The CDR3 bases are TGTGCTAGCGCCGGGGGCGGGCAGGGCTTTGGTAAGGAGACCCAGTACTTC.

This clonotype was observed many times. The CDR3 here is CASSYPTGTGELFF. As DNA, the CDR3 is TGTGCCAGCAGTTACCCGACAGGTACCGGGGAGCTGTTTTTT. V is TRBV6-5 and J is TRBJ2-2, with D tentatively TRBD1 (6 bases). Between the trimmed V and J ends, which lost 2 bases and 5 bases, there was a span of 9 bases. The CDR3 extends over 14 amino acids. Germline-derived CDR1 and CDR2 are MNHEY and SVGAGI.

This clonotype showed up just a few times. This chain uses TRBV30 with TRBJ1-5; 8 nucleotides agree with TRBD1. J lost 9 bases, V lost 0 bases, and 7 bases had no gene match. CDR1 and CDR2 (germline): GTSNPN, SVGIG (reference sequence). The CDR3 is 14 amino acids. This CDR3 is CAWSVGTGEAPQHF. The CDR3 coding sequence is TGTGCCTGGAGTGTAGGGACAGGCGAAGCGCCCCAGCATTTT.

This clonotype was detected a few times. The chain has TRBV20-1 and TRBJ2-1; 10 bases line up with TRBD2. CDR1 is DFQATT, CDR2 SNEGSKA, per germline (reference sequence). CDR3 length: 16 residues. After removal of 3 bases from V and 0 bases from J, the junction contained 5 bases not matched to a gene. This CDR3 reads CSARPSSGSSYNEQFF. CDR3 DNA sequence: TGCAGTGCTAGGCCCTCTAGCGGGAGCTCCTACAATGAGCAGTTCTTC.

The chain combines TRBV4-3 with TRBJ2-3; D might be TRBD2 (5 bases). The V end was cut by 1 base, the J end by 6 bases, with 11 bases between. Germline CDR1 LGHNA, CDR2 YSLEER. This CDR3 is built from 14 residues. CDR3 coding DNA: TGCGCCAGCAGCCAAGGATCCGGGGAGGATACGCAGTATTTT. Translation: CASSQGSGEDTQYF.

The chain uses TRBV30 and TRBJ1-1; no definite D call. Per the germline V gene, CDR1 is GTSNPN and CDR2 is SVGIG (reference sequence). V dropped 0 bases and J dropped 5 bases, with 19 bases sitting between them. This CDR3 comprises 16 residues. In DNA, the CDR3 is TGTGCCTGGAGTGTTGAACATTCGGGCAGGTCGACTGAAGCTTTCTTT. Encoded protein: CAWSVEHSGRSTEAFF.

This clonotype was detected only a few times. V and J are TRBV9 and TRBJ2-5; the match to TRBD1 covers 7 bases. J was trimmed by 6 bases and V by 0 bases; bases with no gene match: 5. Germline V lookup: CDR1 SGDLS, CDR2 YYNGEE. The CDR3 has 14 residues. The chain's CDR3 is CASSVGQGVKTQYF. The CDR3 DNA reads TGTGCCAGCAGCGTAGGACAGGGTGTGAAGACCCAGTACTTC.

In this sample, this clonotype turned up many times. The gene calls are TRBV7-8 and TRBJ1-4, with 10 bases matching TRBD1. The CDR3 runs 14 residues. Germline V gene data show CDR1 as SGHVS and CDR2 as FQNEAQ. The J segment lost 8 bases and the V segment lost 6 bases, leaving 6 bases of the junction unmatched. The CDR3 DNA is TGTGCCAGCAGTTCCGACAGGGGGCGGGAAAAACTGTTTTTT. Translating gives CASSSDRGREKLFF.

J is TRBJ2-7 and V is TRBV3-1; D is uncertain. The ends were cut back, 1 base at V and 3 bases at J, with 7 bases in the middle. This CDR3 is 13 amino acids long. The germline V gene encodes CDR1 LGHDT and CDR2 YNNKEL (reference sequence). The CDR3 sequence: CASSQVDGYEQYF. Written as DNA, the CDR3 is TGTGCCAGCAGCCAAGTAGATGGCTACGAGCAGTACTTC.

This chain uses TRBV10-3 with TRBJ1-6; tentative D call: TRBD1 (6 bases). Germline V lookup: CDR1 ENHRY, CDR2 SYGVKD. The CDR3 contains 15 residues. V was clipped by 0 bases and J by 5 bases, with 8 bases between them. For the CDR3, the DNA is TGTGCCATCAGTGAGTCGGCAGGGGATAATTCACCCCTCCACTTT. It yields the protein CAISESAGDNSPLHF.

The sample holds a few counts of this clonotype. The chain links TRBV19 to TRBJ2-2, with D possibly matching TRBD1 (6 bases). There are 15 residues in the CDR3. The germline CDR1 and CDR2 sequences are LNHDA and SQIVND (reference sequence). V was trimmed by 7 bases and J by 7 bases, leaving 19 bases between them. The CDR3 DNA sequence: TGTGCCAGTACCCCTCCAACAGGGTTGAGCGGGGAGCTGTTTTTT. Residues: CASTPPTGLSGELFF.

This clonotype was seen repeatedly, ten times or more. V usage is TRBV12-3 or TRBV12-4 and J usage is TRBJ1-1, with a possible D match to TRBD1 (5 bases). V was clipped by 3 bases and J by 0 bases, with 8 bases between them. This CDR3 is 14 amino acids long. The CDR3 DNA is TGTGCCAGCAGTTTCGGGACTGTGAACACTGAAGCTTTCTTT. Translating it yields CASSFGTVNTEAFF.

This clonotype was detected only a few times. The V gene is TRBV25-1, the J gene TRBJ1-5; D unclear. From germline, CDR1 is MGHDK and CDR2 SYGVNS. This CDR3 comprises 16 residues. V was shortened by 1 base and J by 4 bases, with 14 bases between the two germline ends. For the CDR3, the DNA is TGTGCCAGCAGTGAATTGCCCAGCACCTTGAATCAGCCCCAGCATTTT. This translates into CASSELPSTLNQPQHF.

In this sample, this clonotype turned up many times. The chain uses TRBV28 and TRBJ2-5, with D possibly matching TRBD2 (7 bases). V gave up 8 bases and J gave up 4 bases, with 17 bases separating them. The V gene's germline CDR1 is MDHEN and CDR2 SYDVKM. The CDR3 loop spans 14 amino acids. CDR3: CASHTTGGAETQYF. Here the CDR3 DNA reads TGTGCCAGCCATACCACGGGGGGCGCAGAGACCCAGTACTTC. The variable domain in full, with the rest retrieved from reference TRBV28 and TRBJ2-5, is DVKVTQSSRYLVKRTGEKVFLECVQDMDHENMFWYRQDPGLGLRLIYFSYDVKMKEKGDIPEGYSVSREKKERFSLILESASTNQTSMYLCASHTTGGAETQYFGPGTRLLVL.

This clonotype occurred a few times. The rearrangement joins TRBV7-9 to TRBJ2-3, with TRBD2 matching 9 bases. Per germline, CDR1 SEHNR and CDR2 FQNEAQ (reference sequence). This CDR3 is 15 amino acids long. Trimming removed 8 bases from V and 4 bases from J; junction bases left unmatched: 10. CDR3 sequence reads: CASSGGRARADTQYF. Here the CDR3 DNA reads TGTGCCAGCTCGGGCGGGAGGGCCCGGGCAGATACGCAGTATTTT.

The chain links TRBV11-2 to TRBJ1-4; D gene unclear. V dropped 2 bases and J dropped 7 bases, with 11 bases sitting between them. The CDR3 is 14 amino acids. Germline CDR1 is SGHAT and CDR2 is FQNNGV. The CDR3 region has the DNA TGTGCCAGCAGCTTAAAGCCTTTCGCTGAAAAACTGTTTTTT. Protein: CASSLKPFAEKLFF.

CDR3 amino acids: CASSQDDGTSERNEQFF. DNA for the CDR3: TGCGCCAGCAGCCAAGATGATGGGACTAGCGAGAGGAATGAGCAGTTCTTC. The rearrangement uses TRBV4-3 and TRBJ2-1; TRBD2 matches at 10 bases. Germline V lookup: CDR1 LGHNA, CDR2 YSLEER. V was clipped by 0 bases and J by 7 bases; unmatched bases: 9. This CDR3 has 17 residues.

This clonotype has a handful of counts. The gene calls are TRBV4-3 and TRBJ2-7, with 11 bases fitting TRBD2. The CDR3 extends over 16 amino acids. CDR1 and CDR2 (germline): LGHNA, YSLEER. Trimming took 1 base from V and 0 from J; bases not matched to a gene: 2. CDR3 region: CASSQGLAGGSYEQYF. The CDR3 DNA reads TGCGCCAGCAGCCAAGGGCTAGCGGGAGGCTCCTACGAGCAGTACTTC.

This chain uses TRBV11-2 with TRBJ2-5, with D unclear. This CDR3 spans 14 amino acids. Trimming cost V 2 bases and J 5 bases, with 12 bases left between them. The germline V gene has CDR1 SGHAT and CDR2 FQNNGV. The CDR3 loop is CASSLIPGGETQYF. Here the CDR3 DNA reads TGTGCCAGCAGCTTAATTCCGGGCGGTGAGACCCAGTACTTC.

This clonotype came up many times. This chain connects TRBV7-8 to TRBJ2-3, with TRBD2 matching over 8 bases. Trimming cost V 2 bases and J 4 bases; bases outside gene matches: 5. The CDR3 is made up of 15 amino acids. From germline, CDR1 is SGHVS and CDR2 FQNEAQ. CDR3 protein: CASSLYSGVADTQYF. For the CDR3, the DNA is TGTGCCAGCAGCTTATATAGCGGGGTGGCAGATACGCAGTATTTT.